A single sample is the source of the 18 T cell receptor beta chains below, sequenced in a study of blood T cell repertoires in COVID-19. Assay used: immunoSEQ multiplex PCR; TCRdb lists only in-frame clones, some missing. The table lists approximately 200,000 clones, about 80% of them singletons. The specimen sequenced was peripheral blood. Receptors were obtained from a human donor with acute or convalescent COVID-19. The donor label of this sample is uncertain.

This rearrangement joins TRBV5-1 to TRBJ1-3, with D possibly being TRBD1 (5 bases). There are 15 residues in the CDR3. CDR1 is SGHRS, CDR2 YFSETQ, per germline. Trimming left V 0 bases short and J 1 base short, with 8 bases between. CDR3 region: CASSLEPGSGNTIYF. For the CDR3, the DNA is TGCGCCAGCAGCTTGGAGCCAGGGTCTGGAAACACCATATATTTT.

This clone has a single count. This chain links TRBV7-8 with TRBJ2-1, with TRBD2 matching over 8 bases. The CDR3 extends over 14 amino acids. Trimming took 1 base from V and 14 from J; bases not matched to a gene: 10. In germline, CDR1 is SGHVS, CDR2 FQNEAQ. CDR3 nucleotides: TGTGCCAGCAGCTTAGTCTCTAGCGGGCCACGTAAGTTCTTC. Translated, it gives CASSLVSSGPRKFF.

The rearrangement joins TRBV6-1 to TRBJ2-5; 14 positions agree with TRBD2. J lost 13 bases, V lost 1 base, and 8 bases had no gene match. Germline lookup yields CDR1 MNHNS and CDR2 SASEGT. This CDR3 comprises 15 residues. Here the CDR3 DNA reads TGTGCCAGCAGTGAAGGGGGACTAGCGGGAGATCGGCTGTACTTC. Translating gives CASSEGGLAGDRLYF.

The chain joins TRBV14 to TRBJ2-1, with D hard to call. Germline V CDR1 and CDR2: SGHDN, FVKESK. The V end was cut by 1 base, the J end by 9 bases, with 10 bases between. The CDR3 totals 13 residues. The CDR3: CASSQVAFAEQFF. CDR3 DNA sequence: TGTGCCAGCAGCCAAGTGGCCTTTGCTGAGCAGTTCTTC.

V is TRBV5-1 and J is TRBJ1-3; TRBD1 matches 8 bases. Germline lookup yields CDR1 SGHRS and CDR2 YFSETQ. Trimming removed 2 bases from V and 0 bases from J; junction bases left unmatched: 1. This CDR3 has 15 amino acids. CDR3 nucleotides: TGCGCCAGCAGCTTTACAGGGGGCTCTGGAAACACCATATATTTT. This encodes CASSFTGGSGNTIYF.

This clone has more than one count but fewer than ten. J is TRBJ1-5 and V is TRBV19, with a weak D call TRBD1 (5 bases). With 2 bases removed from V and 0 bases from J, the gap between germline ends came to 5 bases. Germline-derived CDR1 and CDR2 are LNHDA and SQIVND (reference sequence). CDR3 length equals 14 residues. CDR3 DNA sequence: TGTGCCAGTAGTATACAGGGTAGCAATCAGCCCCAGCATTTT. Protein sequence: CASSIQGSNQPQHF.

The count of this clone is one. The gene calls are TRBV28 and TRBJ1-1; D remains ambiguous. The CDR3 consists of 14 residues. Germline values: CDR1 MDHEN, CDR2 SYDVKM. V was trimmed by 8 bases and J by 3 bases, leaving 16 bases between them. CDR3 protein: CASPPFGGDTEAFF. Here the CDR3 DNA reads TGTGCCAGCCCCCCCTTCGGCGGGGACACTGAAGCTTTCTTT.

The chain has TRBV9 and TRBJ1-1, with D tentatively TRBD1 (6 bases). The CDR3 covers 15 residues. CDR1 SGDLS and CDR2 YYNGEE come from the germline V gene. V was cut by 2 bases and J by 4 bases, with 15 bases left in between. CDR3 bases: TGTGCCAGCAGCGTCGTATCAGGGGTAGCCACTGAAGCTTTCTTT. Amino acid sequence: CASSVVSGVATEAFF.

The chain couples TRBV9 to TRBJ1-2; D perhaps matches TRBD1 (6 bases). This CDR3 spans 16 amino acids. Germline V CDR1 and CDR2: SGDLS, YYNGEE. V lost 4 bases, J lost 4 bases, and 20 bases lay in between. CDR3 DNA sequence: TGTGCCAGCAGCCAAGTTCAGGGGACCGGGATCTATGGCTACACCTTC. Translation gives CASSQVQGTGIYGYTF.

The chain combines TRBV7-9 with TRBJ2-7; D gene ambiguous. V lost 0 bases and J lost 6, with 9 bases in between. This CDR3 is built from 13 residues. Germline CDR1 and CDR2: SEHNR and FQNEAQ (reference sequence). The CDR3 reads CASSLAFGGEQYF. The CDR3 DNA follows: TGTGCCAGCAGCTTAGCCTTCGGTGGCGAGCAGTACTTC.

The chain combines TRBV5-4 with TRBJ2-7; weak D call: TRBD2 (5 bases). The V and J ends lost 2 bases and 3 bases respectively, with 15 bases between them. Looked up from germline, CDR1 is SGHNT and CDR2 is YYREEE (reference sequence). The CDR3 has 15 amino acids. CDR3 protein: CASSFPEGRLYEQYF. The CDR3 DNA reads TGTGCCAGCAGCTTCCCTGAGGGCCGGCTCTACGAGCAGTACTTC.

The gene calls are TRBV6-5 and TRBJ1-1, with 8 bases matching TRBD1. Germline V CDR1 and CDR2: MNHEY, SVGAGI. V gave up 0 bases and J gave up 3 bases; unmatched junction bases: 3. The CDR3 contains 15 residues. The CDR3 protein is CASSYSGRGHTEAFF. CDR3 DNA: TGTGCCAGCAGTTACTCGGGCAGGGGGCACACTGAAGCTTTCTTT.

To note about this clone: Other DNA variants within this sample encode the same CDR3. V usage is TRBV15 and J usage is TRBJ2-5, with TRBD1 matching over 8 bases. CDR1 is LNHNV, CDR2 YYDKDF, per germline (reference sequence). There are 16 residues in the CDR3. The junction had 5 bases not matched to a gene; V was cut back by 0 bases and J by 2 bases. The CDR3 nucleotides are TGTGCCACCAGCAGAGACAACAGGGGGAGGCAAGAGACCCAGTACTTC. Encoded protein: CATSRDNRGRQETQYF.

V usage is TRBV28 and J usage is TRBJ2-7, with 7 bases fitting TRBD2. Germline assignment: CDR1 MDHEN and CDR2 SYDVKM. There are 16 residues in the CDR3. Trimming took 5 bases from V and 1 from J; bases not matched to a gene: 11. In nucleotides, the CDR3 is TGTGCCAGCAGTCCTTTGACTAGCATTGGGTCCTACGAGCAGTACTTC. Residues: CASSPLTSIGSYEQYF.

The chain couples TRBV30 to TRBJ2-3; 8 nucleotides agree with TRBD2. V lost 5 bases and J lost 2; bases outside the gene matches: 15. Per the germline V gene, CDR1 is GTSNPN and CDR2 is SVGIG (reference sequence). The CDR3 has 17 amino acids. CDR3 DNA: TGTGCCTGGGGGACTGGGGCGGGAGGTCGCTACACAGATACGCAGTATTTT. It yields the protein CAWGTGAGGRYTDTQYF.

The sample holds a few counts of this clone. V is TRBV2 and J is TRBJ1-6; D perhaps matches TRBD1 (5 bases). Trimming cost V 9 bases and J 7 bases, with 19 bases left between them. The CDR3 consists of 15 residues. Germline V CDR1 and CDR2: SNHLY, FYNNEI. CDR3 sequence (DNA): TGTGCCAGTAGAACCGGGGGGGAGCGCAATTCACCCCTCCACTTT. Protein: CASRTGGERNSPLHF.

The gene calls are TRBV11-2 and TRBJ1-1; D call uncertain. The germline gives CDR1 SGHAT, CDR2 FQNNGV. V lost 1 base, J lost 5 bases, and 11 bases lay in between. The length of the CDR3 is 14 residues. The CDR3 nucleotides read TGTGCCAGCAGCTTAGGTGCCATCAGGACTGAAGCTTTCTTT. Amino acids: CASSLGAIRTEAFF.

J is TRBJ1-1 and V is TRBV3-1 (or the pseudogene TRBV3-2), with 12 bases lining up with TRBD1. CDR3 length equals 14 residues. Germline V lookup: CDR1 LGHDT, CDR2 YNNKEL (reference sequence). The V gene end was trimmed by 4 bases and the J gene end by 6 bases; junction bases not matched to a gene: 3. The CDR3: CASSRWDRGPEAFF. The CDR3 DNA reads TGTGCCAGCAGCCGCTGGGACAGGGGGCCTGAAGCTTTCTTT.